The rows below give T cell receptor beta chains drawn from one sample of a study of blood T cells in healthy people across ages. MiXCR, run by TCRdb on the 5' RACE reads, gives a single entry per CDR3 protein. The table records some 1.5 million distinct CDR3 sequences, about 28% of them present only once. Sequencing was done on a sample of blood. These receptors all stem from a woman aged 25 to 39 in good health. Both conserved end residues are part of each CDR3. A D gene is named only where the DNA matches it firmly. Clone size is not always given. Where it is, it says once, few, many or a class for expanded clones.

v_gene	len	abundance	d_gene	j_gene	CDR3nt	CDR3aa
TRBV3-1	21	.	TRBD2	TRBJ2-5	TGTGCCAGCAGCCAAGATTCATGGCTAGCGGGGGGGCCGATATCGCAAGAGACCCAGTACTTC	CASSQDSWLAGGPISQETQYF
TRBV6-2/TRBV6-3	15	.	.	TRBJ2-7	TGTGCCAGCAGTTCCATCCGGGACTCATACAATGAGCAGTACTTC	CASSSIRDSYNEQYF
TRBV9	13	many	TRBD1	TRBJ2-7	TGTGCCAGCAGTGCCAGGGGGCGGGATGAGCAGTACTTC	CASSARGRDEQYF
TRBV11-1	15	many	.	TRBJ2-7	TGTGCCAGCAGCTTACCTCGTGGGGGGACCTACGAGCAGTACTTC	CASSLPRGGTYEQYF
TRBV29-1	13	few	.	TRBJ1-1	TGCAGCGTGGCGGAGGTGGGAAGTCGCGAAGCTTTCTTT	CSVAEVGSREAFF
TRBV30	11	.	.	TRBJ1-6	TGTGCCTGGAGATCGGGGTCACCCCTCCACTTT	CAWRSGSPLHF
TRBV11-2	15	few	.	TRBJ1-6	TGTGCCAGCAGCTTCAAGGGGCCCCGGAATTCACCCCTCCACTTT	CASSFKGPRNSPLHF
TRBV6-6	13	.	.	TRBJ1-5	TGTGCCAGCAGTAATACAGGCGCTCAGCCCCAGCATTTT	CASSNTGAQPQHF
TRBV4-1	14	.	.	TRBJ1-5	TGCGCCAGCAGTACGGCTACAGCGGATCAGCCCCAGCATTTT	CASSTATADQPQHF
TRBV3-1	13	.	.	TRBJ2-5	TGTGCCAGCACGCAGAGGGGTGGAAAGACCCAGTACTTC	CASTQRGGKTQYF
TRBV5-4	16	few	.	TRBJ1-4	TGTGCCAGCAGCTTGGGGGTGACAGCTGGAGGAGAAAAACTGTTTTTT	CASSLGVTAGGEKLFF
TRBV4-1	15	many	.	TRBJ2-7	TGCGCCAGCAGCCAAACCTCGGGACTCTACTACGAGCAGTACTTC	CASSQTSGLYYEQYF
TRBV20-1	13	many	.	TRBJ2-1	TGCAGTGCCGACTGGCTAGATACCGGTGAGCAGTTCTTC	CSADWLDTGEQFF
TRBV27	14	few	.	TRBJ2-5	TGTGCCAGCAAGTTAACGGGAGAGCAAGAGACCCAGTACTTC	CASKLTGEQETQYF
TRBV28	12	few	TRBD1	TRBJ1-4	TGTGCCAGCGACAGGGGCAATGAAAAACTGTTTTTT	CASDRGNEKLFF
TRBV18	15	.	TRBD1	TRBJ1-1	TGTGCCAGCTCAGCCGCCACAGGGGTAGGGACTGAAGCTTTCTTT	CASSAATGVGTEAFF
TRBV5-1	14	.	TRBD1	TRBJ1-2	TGCGCCAGCAGCTTGGATGCGACAGGGCGGGGTTACACCTTC	CASSLDATGRGYTF
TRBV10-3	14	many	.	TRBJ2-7	TGTGCCATCAGTGGTCCGCGGGGACCAGACGAGCAGTACTTC	CAISGPRGPDEQYF